The entry that follows covers one TCR beta chain sequence. Its antigen is not identified. The sample belongs to a study of cytomegalovirus exposure and HLA in healthy donors. Study-level background: There were just under 400 genotyped donors. Of these, 81% fell in the genetic ancestry cluster associated with self-reported Caucasian donors.

Study observations and caveats: Donor immune exposure was known only as CMV serostatus. Trimming of TCR beta V- and J-genes showed a link, identified in a later analysis, to a missense DCLRE1C variant. An ancestry cluster, one associated with Asian ancestry, reportedly showed fewer N-insertions than the approximately 650-donor mean in a later analysis.

CDR1 and CDR2 from the germline V gene are LNHDA and SQIVND (reference sequence). The J segment lost 5 bases and the V segment lost 8 bases, leaving 5 bases of the junction unmatched. This CDR3 spans 12 amino acids. Vbeta (60) and Jbeta (13) primers were used in the PCR. Using immunoSEQ multiplex PCR, the repertoire was profiled, and TCRdb retains in-frame clones only, with some absent. The repertoire holds about 140,000 clones, roughly 80% seen once, with about 4.1% in the top ten. The TCR was taken from a middle-aged woman in good health and CMV-seropositive. The chain links TRBV19 to TRBJ2-5, with TRBD2 identical over 7 bases. The sequenced material came from PBMCs. The CDR3 protein is CASGIGGETQYF. The CDR3 DNA follows: TGTGCCAGTGGGATCGGGGGGGAGACCCAGTACTTC.